The clone carrying this TCR beta chain has only a few counts. Its antigen is undetermined. Per germline, CDR1 DFQATT and CDR2 SNEGSKA (reference sequence). Trimming took off 0 bases at V and 4 bases at J, with 9 bases between the two ends. The CDR3 contains 13 residues. This sample is drawn from a study of response to subunit inactivated influenza vaccine. In TCRdb, the RT-PCR reads were re-called with MiXCR into one record per CDR3 protein. The sample lists about half a million distinct CDR3 sequences; approximately 10% were seen once. Study results and limitations: Seasonal influenza vaccination, on each occasion, was suggested by the authors to recruit few new T cells.

The receptor was isolated from a man between 45 and 60 years old who received an inactivated influenza vaccine. This rearrangement joins TRBV20-1 to TRBJ1-2, with unresolved D. Sequenced material: PBMCs from blood, taken about 6 weeks after vaccination. The DNA of the CDR3 is TGCAGTGCTAGAGATATAACCCCCTATGGCTACACCTTC. Its protein product is CSARDITPYGYTF.